The 18 T cell receptor beta chains in this list originate from one sample, sequenced in a study of beta chain features in type 1 diabetes. Since all of the isolated RNA was reverse transcribed, expressed TCRB transcripts were what got sequenced. Profiling relied on immunoSEQ multiplex PCR, and the TCRdb table lists in-frame clones only, not all of them. This sample has some 660,000 clones; over 12% occur once, and the top ten carry just under 0.04%. Findings and limits, study-wide: Type 1 diabetes patients had moderately but significantly shorter TCRB CDR3s in all four CD4+ subsets.

Their cognate antigens are unknown. The sequenced material came from naive CD4+ T cells from blood. Every receptor here comes from a man in his late teens or twenties with type 1 diabetes.

The chain uses TRBV20-1 and TRBJ2-3, with 9 bases matching TRBD2. CDR1 and CDR2 from the germline V gene are DFQATT and SNEGSKA (reference sequence). The CDR3 is made up of 11 amino acids. CDR3 protein: CKILAGDTQYF. CDR3 sequence (DNA): TGCAAAATACTAGCGGGTGATACGCAGTATTTT.

This clone turned up a few times. Other DNA sequences in the same sample also yield this CDR3. The chain recombines TRBV9 with TRBJ2-5; D call uncertain. V shed 0 bases and J shed 5 bases, with 8 bases lying between them. Germline V gene lookup returns CDR1 SGDLS and CDR2 YYNGEE. This CDR3 comprises 13 residues. The chain's CDR3 is CASSVGVEETQYF. The CDR3 coding sequence is TGTGCCAGCAGCGTAGGAGTAGAGGAGACCCAGTACTTC.

V gene TRBV7-9 combines with J gene TRBJ1-6; D ambiguous. Germline CDR1 SEHNR, CDR2 FQNEAQ (reference sequence). The CDR3 has 14 amino acids. Trimming left V 1 base short and J 10 bases short, with 11 bases between. CDR3 coding DNA: TGTGCCAGCAGCTTAGAAGGGTATGGATCACCCCTCCACTTT. Protein sequence: CASSLEGYGSPLHF.

The rearrangement joins TRBV30 to TRBJ1-5; TRBD1 matches at 7 bases. From germline, CDR1 is GTSNPN and CDR2 SVGIG (reference sequence). This CDR3 comprises 13 residues. J lost 8 bases, V lost 0 bases, and 4 bases had no gene match. CDR3 in amino acids: CAWSVQGQEPQHF. DNA for the CDR3: TGTGCCTGGAGTGTACAGGGGCAGGAGCCCCAGCATTTT. Complete variable domain (other parts from reference TRBV30 and TRBJ1-5): SQTIHQWPATLVQPVGSPLSLECTVEGTSNPNLYWYRQAAGRGLQLLFYSVGIGQISSEVPQNLSASRPQDRQFILSSKKLLLSDSGFYLCAWSVQGQEPQHFGDGTRLSIL.

This clone showed up just a few times. This chain's CDR3 is CASRISPYEQYF. The CDR3 DNA is TGTGCCAGCAGAATAAGTCCCTACGAGCAGTACTTC. This chain connects TRBV2 to TRBJ2-7; no definite D call. The ends were cut back, 6 bases at V and 2 bases at J, with 8 bases in the middle. The CDR3 sequence is 12 residues long. Germline CDR1 reads SNHLY; CDR2 reads FYNNEI.

There are a few counts of this clone. The V call is TRBV13, the J call TRBJ1-6; TRBD1 matches 7 bases. J lost 9 bases, V lost 5 bases, and 7 bases had no gene match. The CDR3 is 14 residues long. The V gene's germline CDR1 is PRHDT and CDR2 FYEKMQ (reference sequence). The CDR3 coding sequence is TGTGCCAGCAGCCCCGGCAGGGGGGGTTCACCCCTCCACTTT. It yields the protein CASSPGRGGSPLHF.

This clone was detected only a few times. This chain connects TRBV7-2 to TRBJ2-5; TRBD1 matches 7 bases. CDR1 is SGHTA and CDR2 is FQGNSA in the germline V gene. The CDR3 is made up of 14 amino acids. Trimming removed 4 bases from V and 5 bases from J; junction bases left unmatched: 7. The CDR3 spells CASSSGDRRETQYF. The CDR3 DNA follows: TGTGCCAGCAGCTCTGGGGACAGAAGGGAGACCCAGTACTTC. The full variable domain, completed using reference TRBV7-2 and TRBJ2-5, is GAGVSQSPSNKVTEKGKDVELRCDPISGHTALYWYRQSLGQGLEFLIYFQGNSAPDKSGLPSDRFSAERTGGSVSTLTIQRTQQEDSAVYLCASSSGDRRETQYFGPGTRLLVL.

The rearrangement links TRBV7-2 to TRBJ2-3; D remains unclear. The CDR3 has 13 amino acids. The V end lost 1 base, the J end lost 6 bases, and 8 bases lay between the germline ends. Germline lookup yields CDR1 SGHTA and CDR2 FQGNSA. The CDR3 coding sequence is TGTGCCAGCAGCTTAGACGGGCTCGATACGCAGTATTTT. This encodes CASSLDGLDTQYF.

Note on this clone: One end of the junction fails to match germline, which may point to a read error. V usage is TRBV9 and J usage is TRBJ1-1, with D tentatively TRBD1 (5 bases). The CDR3 contains 14 residues. CDR1 is SGDLS and CDR2 is YYNGEE in the germline V gene. CDR3 amino acids: CFSSAFSRGTEAFF. DNA of the CDR3: TGCTTCAGCAGCGCCTTCTCAAGGGGTACTGAAGCTTTCTTT.

The chain carries TRBV7-9 and TRBJ1-2, with unresolved D. This CDR3 is built from 13 residues. V shed 5 bases and J shed 8 bases, with 15 bases lying between them. Per germline, CDR1 SEHNR and CDR2 FQNEAQ (reference sequence). DNA for the CDR3: TGTGCCAGCAGCGGTCCGGGCCCTGGGGGCTACACCTTC. The encoded protein is CASSGPGPGGYTF. Together with reference TRBV7-9 and TRBJ1-2, the CDR3 gives the full variable domain: DTGVSQNPRHKITKRGQNVTFRCDPISEHNRLYWYRQTLGQGPEFLTYFQNEAQLEKSRLLSDRFSAERPKGSFSTLEIQRTEQGDSAMYLCASSGPGPGGYTFGSGTRLTVV.

This clone has just a few counts. The chain has TRBV28 and TRBJ2-1, with TRBD1 as a possible D gene (6 bases). The V end was cut by 3 bases, the J end by 6 bases, with 12 bases between. CDR1 and CDR2 from the germline V gene are MDHEN and SYDVKM. The CDR3 extends over 14 amino acids. The CDR3 loop is CASSFPLQGNEQFF. The DNA of the CDR3 is TGTGCCAGCAGTTTCCCTTTACAGGGCAATGAGCAGTTCTTC.

The V and J genes are TRBV6-5 and TRBJ2-3; D call uncertain. The CDR3 sequence is 11 residues long. Trimming removed 10 bases at V and 5 bases at J, with 10 bases between. Looked up from germline, CDR1 is MNHEY and CDR2 is SVGAGI. The CDR3 DNA follows: TGTGCCACGACCTTAGGAGATACGCAGTATTTT. Translating gives CATTLGDTQYF.

The chain uses TRBV20-1 and TRBJ2-3; D call uncertain. There are 11 residues in the CDR3. Trimming left V 8 bases short and J 5 bases short, with 11 bases between. Germline V gives CDR1 DFQATT, CDR2 SNEGSKA (reference sequence). This CDR3 is CSSLTGDTQYF. The DNA of the CDR3 is TGCAGTTCATTGACCGGAGATACGCAGTATTTT.

The rearrangement joins TRBV14 to TRBJ2-5, with TRBD2 as a possible D gene (5 bases). This CDR3 region has 16 residues. V shed 3 bases and J shed 4 bases, with 18 bases lying between them. Germline V gene data show CDR1 as SGHDN and CDR2 as FVKESK. The CDR3: CASSHSIPVGRETQYF. The CDR3 DNA reads TGTGCCAGCAGCCACTCTATCCCCGTGGGGAGAGAGACCCAGTACTTC.

Written as DNA, the CDR3 is TGTGCCTGGAGTGCCAGACCGGGACTAGCGGGAGGCTCCTACAATGAGCAGTTCTTC. The encoded protein is CAWSARPGLAGGSYNEQFF. The chain carries TRBV30 and TRBJ2-1, with 15 bases matching TRBD2. Trimming at V came to 1 base and at J to 0 bases, leaving 7 bases not matched to a gene. CDR3 length: 19 amino acids. Per the germline V gene, CDR1 is GTSNPN and CDR2 is SVGIG (reference sequence).

The V and J genes are TRBV30 and TRBJ2-5; D is unclear. The ends were cut back, 0 bases at V and 4 bases at J, with 12 bases in the middle. The CDR3 covers 14 residues. The germline gives CDR1 GTSNPN, CDR2 SVGIG (reference sequence). For the CDR3, the DNA is TGTGCCTGGAGTGTACTAAGGTTGCCAGAGACCCAGTACTTC. This sequence encodes CAWSVLRLPETQYF.

V gene TRBV11-2 combines with J gene TRBJ2-5, with 12 bases aligning to TRBD2. Germline lookup yields CDR1 SGHAT and CDR2 FQNNGV. The CDR3 is made up of 16 amino acids. V trimming: 6 bases; J trimming: 4 bases; junction bases outside the gene matches: 9. CDR3 loop: CASRPLAGGLIETQYF. The CDR3 nucleotides are TGTGCCAGCAGGCCGCTAGCGGGAGGGCTCATAGAGACCCAGTACTTC.

This clone has more than one count but fewer than ten. The rearrangement links TRBV30 to TRBJ1-1; D gene unclear. The ends were cut back, 2 bases at V and 3 bases at J, with 10 bases in the middle. The V gene's germline CDR1 is GTSNPN and CDR2 SVGIG (reference sequence). The CDR3 has 13 amino acids. The CDR3 DNA reads TGTGCCTGGAGTACGGGGTGGGACACTGAAGCTTTCTTT. Translating it yields CAWSTGWDTEAFF. Complete variable domain (other parts from reference TRBV30 and TRBJ1-1): SQTIHQWPATLVQPVGSPLSLECTVEGTSNPNLYWYRQAAGRGLQLLFYSVGIGQISSEVPQNLSASRPQDRQFILSSKKLLLSDSGFYLCAWSTGWDTEAFFGQGTRLTVV.